Sequencing of this TCR beta chain was carried out in a study of post-analysis software for immune sequencing data. Prepared TCR beta cDNA libraries contained unique molecular identifiers. TCRdb ran MiXCR on the PCR reads and lists one entry per CDR3 protein. The data hold about 570,000 distinct CDR3 sequences, with 30% to 40% observed a single time. For this clonotype: Its antigen remains unknown.

The V end was cut by 3 bases, the J end by 6 bases, with 12 bases between. The germline V gene has CDR1 SGHRS and CDR2 YFSETQ. The CDR3 covers 13 residues. Notes on the study in general: Five or six TRBV segments were significantly more frequent in patients than in controls. TRBV5-6, TRBV5-1 and TRBV20-1 were among these segments. Normalized Chao1 diversity was significantly lower in multiple sclerosis patients than in controls.

What was sequenced was blood. The sequence was collected from a girl aged 2-17 years with multiple sclerosis. The gene calls are TRBV5-1 and TRBJ1-1; D is possibly TRBD1 (6 bases). The CDR3 coding sequence is TGCGCCAGCAGCTCGCCACAGGGATCTGAAGCTTTCTTT. It translates to CASSSPQGSEAFF.